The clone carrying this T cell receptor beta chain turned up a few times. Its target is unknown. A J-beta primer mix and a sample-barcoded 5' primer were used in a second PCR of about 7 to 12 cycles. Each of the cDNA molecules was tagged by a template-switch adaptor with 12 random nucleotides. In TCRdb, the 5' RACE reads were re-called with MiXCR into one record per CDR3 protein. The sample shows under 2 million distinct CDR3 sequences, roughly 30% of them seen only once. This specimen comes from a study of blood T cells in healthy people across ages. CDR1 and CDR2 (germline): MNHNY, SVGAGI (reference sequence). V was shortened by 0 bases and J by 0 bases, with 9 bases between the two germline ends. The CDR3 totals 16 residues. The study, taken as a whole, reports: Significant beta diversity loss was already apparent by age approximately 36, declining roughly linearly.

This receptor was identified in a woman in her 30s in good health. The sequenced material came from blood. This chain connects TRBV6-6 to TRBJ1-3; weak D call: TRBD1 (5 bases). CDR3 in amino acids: CASSYSRGDSGNTIYF. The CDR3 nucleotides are TGTGCCAGCAGTTACTCGCGGGGGGACTCTGGAAACACCATATATTTT.